These 10 T cell receptor beta chains share one sample of origin, sequenced in a study of T cells after yellow fever vaccination. TCRdb independently ran MiXCR on the 5' RACE reads; one entry per CDR3 protein. This sample carries more than 95,000 distinct CDR3 sequences, nearly 15% of them seen once, and the ten largest clones take roughly 41%. Specimen: CD8+ T cells sorted from PBMCs, collected 5 days after the yellow fever booster vaccination. These receptors were collected from a man aged 18 to 30 who received the YFV17D yellow fever vaccine.

This clonotype was picked up a small number of times. The gene calls are TRBV19 and TRBJ2-3; 7 positions match TRBD2. The CDR3 runs 15 residues. CDR1 and CDR2 (germline): LNHDA, SQIVND (reference sequence). V shed 6 bases, J shed 5 bases, and the junction held 11 bases outside the gene matches. CDR3 sequence: CASRFTSASGDTQYF. The CDR3 coding sequence is TGTGCCAGTAGGTTCACTAGCGCCTCGGGAGATACGCAGTATTTT.

This clonotype has more than one count but fewer than ten. V is TRBV28 and J is TRBJ2-2, with D maybe TRBD1 (5 bases). The CDR3 length is 14 residues. Germline CDR1 is MDHEN and CDR2 is SYDVKM. Between the trimmed V and J ends, which lost 2 bases and 5 bases, there was a span of 9 bases. The CDR3 region has the DNA TGTGCCAGCAGTTTACAGGGATATACCGGGGAGCTGTTTTTT. Its protein product is CASSLQGYTGELFF.

The sample holds a few counts of this clonotype. This sequence joins TRBV7-7 and TRBJ2-5, with D possibly being TRBD1 (5 bases). This CDR3 comprises 14 residues. Germline V CDR1 and CDR2: SSHAT, FNYEAQ (reference sequence). Deletions cut 1 base from V and 3 bases from J, with 9 bases between. The CDR3 is CASSLGAGKETQYF. DNA of the CDR3: TGTGCCAGCAGCTTAGGGGCAGGGAAAGAGACCCAGTACTTC. The whole variable domain, filled in from reference TRBV7-7 and TRBJ2-5, reads GAGVSQSPRYKVTKRGQDVTLRCDPISSHATLYWYQQALGQGPEFLTYFNYEAQPDKSGLPSDRFSAERPEGSISTLTIQRTEQRDSAMYRCASSLGAGKETQYFGPGTRLLVL.

The V gene is TRBV27, the J gene TRBJ2-1, with D hard to call. Per the germline V gene, CDR1 is MNHEY and CDR2 is SMNVEV (reference sequence). The CDR3 sequence is 15 residues long. V was trimmed by 7 bases and J by 3 bases, leaving 16 bases between them. The CDR3 region is CASTSPRQFYNEQFF. The CDR3 region has the DNA TGTGCCAGCACGAGCCCCCGTCAGTTCTACAATGAGCAGTTCTTC.

This sequence joins TRBV15 and TRBJ2-6, with D possibly being TRBD1 (6 bases). Germline CDR1 reads LNHNV; CDR2 reads YYDKDF (reference sequence). CDR3 size: 21 residues. Deletions cut 1 base from V and 0 bases from J, with 22 bases between. The DNA of the CDR3 is TGTGCCACCAGCAGAGTGGTGGGGGCAGGGGAGATGAGCTCTGGGGCCAACGTCCTGACTTTC. Amino acid sequence: CATSRVVGAGEMSSGANVLTF.

This clonotype was observed a handful of times. The CDR3 loop is CASSRQGLEETQYF. CDR3 DNA: TGTGCCAGCTCCAGACAGGGTCTGGAAGAGACCCAGTACTTC. V and J are TRBV6-5 and TRBJ2-5, with 7 bases lining up with TRBD1. CDR1 and CDR2 from the germline V gene are MNHEY and SVGAGI. The CDR3 has 14 amino acids. V lost 8 bases, J lost 3 bases, and 9 bases stayed unmatched.

The V and J genes are TRBV5-1 and TRBJ1-1, with 8 bases fitting TRBD1. The length of the CDR3 is 14 residues. CDR1 SGHRS and CDR2 YFSETQ come from the germline V gene. Losses at the gene ends were 4 bases for V and 1 base for J; bases not matched to a gene: 3. DNA for the CDR3: TGCGCCAGCAGCCTTGACAGGGGGAACACTGAAGCTTTCTTT. This sequence encodes CASSLDRGNTEAFF.

In its sample, this clonotype was seen many times. This rearrangement joins TRBV5-1 to TRBJ1-1; TRBD1 is a possible D gene (5 bases). Germline CDR1 and CDR2: SGHRS and YFSETQ. The CDR3 has 15 amino acids. The germline V and J ends were trimmed by 6 bases and 3 bases, with 18 bases remaining between them. The CDR3 sequence: CASKEPRVGDTEAFF. The CDR3 DNA reads TGCGCCAGCAAGGAACCTCGCGTAGGGGACACTGAAGCTTTCTTT.

The chain uses TRBV29-1 and TRBJ1-2; possibly TRBD1 for D (5 bases). The V gene's germline CDR1 is SQVTM and CDR2 ANQGSEA. The CDR3 loop spans 11 amino acids. V lost 0 bases and J lost 6, with 5 bases in between. In DNA form, the CDR3 reads TGCAGCGTTGAAGAAGGGGATGGCTACACCTTC. Amino acid sequence: CSVEEGDGYTF.

This chain connects TRBV6-2 or TRBV6-3 to TRBJ1-6; 12 bases fit TRBD1. The V segment lost 4 bases and the J segment 10 bases; nucleotides outside the gene matches: 8. The CDR3 totals 16 residues. The germline V gene encodes CDR1 MNHEY and CDR2 SVGEGT. The CDR3 here is CASSSSGQGARSPLHF. CDR3 nucleotides: TGTGCCAGCAGTTCCTCGGGACAGGGGGCGAGGTCACCCCTCCACTTT.